These 18 T cell receptor beta chains originate from one sample sequenced in a study of blood T cell repertoires in COVID-19 (dated by TCRdb to the early 2020s). The library was obtained by the immunoSEQ multiplex PCR assay. TCRdb re-hosts the immuneACCESS table, in-frame sequences only. Its copies lack some clones; in the studies checked, an unresolved V gene accounts for under half of them, and the cause for the rest is not known. Present in this sample are 200,000 to 250,000 clones, around four fifths of which were seen just once. The ten largest make up approximately 2.6% of the sample. The sequencing input was peripheral blood. The receptors derive from an older woman with active or convalescent COVID-19.

The J gene is TRBJ2-1, the V gene TRBV15, with 9 bases that match TRBD2. Trimming took 1 base from V and 0 from J; bases not matched to a gene: 16. The CDR3 sequence is 21 residues long. The germline CDR1 and CDR2 sequences are LNHNV and YYDKDF (reference sequence). DNA for the CDR3: TGTGCCACCAGCAGAGCAGGCGGGACTAGCCGTTCATCGGGCTCCTACAATGAGCAGTTCTTC. This translates into CATSRAGGTSRSSGSYNEQFF.

This clone was observed a few times. V and J are TRBV5-1 and TRBJ1-2; tentatively, D is TRBD1 (5 bases). CDR3 size: 15 residues. V lost 3 bases, J lost 1 base, and 13 bases lay in between. CDR1 SGHRS and CDR2 YFSETQ come from the germline V gene. The CDR3: CASSWGGDGNYGYTF. The CDR3 DNA sequence: TGCGCCAGCAGCTGGGGCGGAGACGGTAACTATGGCTACACCTTC.

This sequence joins TRBV7-9 and TRBJ1-6, with D possibly being TRBD1 (6 bases). Between the trimmed V and J ends, which lost 4 bases and 6 bases, there was a span of 10 bases. The CDR3 is 14 amino acids. CDR1 and CDR2 from the germline V gene are SEHNR and FQNEAQ (reference sequence). In DNA, the CDR3 is TGTGCCAGCAGCTCGGGACACCCTAATTCACCCCTCCACTTT. Translation gives CASSSGHPNSPLHF.

In its sample, this clone was seen once. The CDR3 loop is CASSMTGYGYTF. As DNA, the CDR3 is TGTGCCAGCAGCATGACAGGGTATGGCTACACCTTC. The rearrangement links TRBV5-4 to TRBJ1-2; TRBD1 matches 7 bases. The V segment lost 4 bases and the J segment 5 bases; nucleotides outside the gene matches: 2. The CDR3 is 12 amino acids. Looked up from germline, CDR1 is SGHNT and CDR2 is YYREEE (reference sequence).

The chain uses TRBV6-5 and TRBJ1-2; weak D call: TRBD1 (6 bases). The CDR3 extends over 12 amino acids. Germline V gene sequence: CDR1 MNHEY, CDR2 SVGAGI. V dropped 11 bases and J dropped 0 bases, with 10 bases sitting between them. The chain's CDR3 is CAGRDTNYGYTF. The CDR3 nucleotides read TGTGCCGGAAGGGACACTAACTATGGCTACACCTTC.

The rearrangement links TRBV24-1 to TRBJ2-3; 10 bases are shared with TRBD2. J was trimmed by 5 bases and V by 4 bases; bases with no gene match: 5. The germline gives CDR1 KGHDR, CDR2 SFDVKD. This CDR3 region has 15 residues. The CDR3 reads CATSDPSGGGDTQYF. CDR3 in DNA: TGTGCCACCAGTGACCCTAGCGGGGGTGGAGATACGCAGTATTTT.

The V gene is TRBV6-1, the J gene TRBJ1-2, with D maybe TRBD1 (6 bases). This CDR3 comprises 14 residues. The V gene's germline CDR1 is MNHNS and CDR2 SASEGT. V lost 3 bases and J lost 8, with 16 bases in between. CDR3 region: CASSEGHQAGGYTF. The DNA for the CDR3 is TGTGCCAGCAGTGAGGGACACCAGGCTGGGGGCTACACCTTC.

The rearrangement joins TRBV5-1 to TRBJ1-4, with 7 bases aligning to TRBD1. The junction had 3 bases not matched to a gene; V was cut back by 3 bases and J by 4 bases. This CDR3 contains 14 residues. The germline V gene encodes CDR1 SGHRS and CDR2 YFSETQ. The CDR3 spells CASSSTGNNEKLFF. For the CDR3, the DNA is TGCGCCAGCAGCTCGACAGGGAATAATGAAAAACTGTTTTTT.

The rearrangement joins TRBV4-3 to TRBJ2-3; no definite D call. V dropped 0 bases and J dropped 6 bases, with 16 bases sitting between them. Germline CDR1 reads LGHNA; CDR2 reads YSLEER. There are 16 residues in the CDR3. The CDR3 DNA reads TGCGCCAGCAGCCAAGAGAGGCTTGACGGTGGGGATACGCAGTATTTT. Protein sequence: CASSQERLDGGDTQYF.

The chain carries TRBV7-8 and TRBJ1-2; D gene uncertain. Germline CDR1 is SGHVS and CDR2 is FQNEAQ. The CDR3 is 15 amino acids. V was shortened by 2 bases and J by 0 bases, with 10 bases between the two germline ends. The CDR3 nucleotides are TGTGCCAGCAGCTTAAGGTTCGGAGCTAACTATGGCTACACCTTC. Translating it yields CASSLRFGANYGYTF.

With respect to this clone: The germline gene is not matched at one end of the junction; a read error may be the cause. This rearrangement joins TRBV30 to TRBJ2-1; TRBD1 aligns across 7 bases. The V gene's germline CDR1 is GTSNPN and CDR2 SVGIG (reference sequence). The CDR3 is 14 residues long. This chain's CDR3 is CTCLRDSSYNEQFF. DNA for the CDR3: TGTACCTGTCTAAGGGACAGCTCCTACAATGAGCAGTTCTTC.

This clone was seen a few times. The sample contains more than one DNA sequence encoding this CDR3. The J gene is TRBJ1-5, the V gene TRBV18; D is perhaps TRBD1 (5 bases). The CDR3 has 14 amino acids. CDR1 and CDR2 (germline): KGHSH, LQKENI. Trimming removed 3 bases from V and 5 bases from J, with 11 bases in between. In DNA, the CDR3 is TGTGCCAGCTCACCTCAGGGTTCCGATCAGCCCCAGCATTTT. Encoded protein: CASSPQGSDQPQHF.

V usage is TRBV12-3 or TRBV12-4 and J usage is TRBJ1-5; the D gene is possibly TRBD1 (5 bases). The CDR3 totals 13 residues. Trimming took off 3 bases at V and 5 bases at J, with 8 bases between the two ends. The CDR3 loop is CASSLDKYQPQHF. The CDR3 nucleotides read TGTGCCAGCAGTTTGGACAAGTATCAGCCCCAGCATTTT.

The chain is built from TRBV3-1 (or the pseudogene TRBV3-2) and TRBJ2-1; D is possibly TRBD2 (5 bases). The CDR3 sequence is 13 residues long. Trimming removed 3 bases from V and 7 bases from J, with 10 bases in between. Germline CDR1 reads LGHDT; CDR2 reads YNNKEL (reference sequence). This CDR3 is CASSQLAENEQFF. CDR3 DNA: TGTGCCAGCAGCCAGCTAGCCGAGAATGAGCAGTTCTTC.

The genes are TRBV20-1 and TRBJ2-1; weak D call: TRBD1 (5 bases). Germline assignment: CDR1 DFQATT and CDR2 SNEGSKA (reference sequence). V shed 3 bases and J shed 9 bases, with 9 bases lying between them. The CDR3 is made up of 11 amino acids. The CDR3 region is CSARDDSEQFF. CDR3 nucleotides: TGCAGTGCTAGGGACGACAGTGAGCAGTTCTTC.

The V gene is TRBV30, the J gene TRBJ1-2, with a possible D match to TRBD1 (6 bases). Germline V gene data show CDR1 as GTSNPN and CDR2 as SVGIG (reference sequence). The ends were cut back, 3 bases at V and 7 bases at J, with 12 bases in the middle. This CDR3 region has 12 residues. The CDR3, as DNA: TGTGCCTGGAGCCGGGACATCGGTGGCTACACCTTC. Translating gives CAWSRDIGGYTF.

This clone was seen only a few times. This rearrangement joins TRBV19 to TRBJ2-7, with D possibly TRBD1 on 6 matching bases. The length of the CDR3 is 13 residues. Germline CDR1 and CDR2: LNHDA and SQIVND (reference sequence). Trimming stripped 6 bases from V and 11 bases from J, with 20 bases between. The CDR3 nucleotides read TGTGCCAGTAGCCCGCCGGGACATCCGGGAAAGTACTTC. It specifies CASSPPGHPGKYF.

The V gene is TRBV19, the J gene TRBJ1-4; the D is unclear. In germline, CDR1 is LNHDA, CDR2 SQIVND (reference sequence). This CDR3 comprises 11 residues. The ends were cut back, 6 bases at V and 4 bases at J, with 3 bases in the middle. The CDR3: CASRYNEKLFF. The CDR3, as DNA: TGTGCCAGTAGGTATAATGAAAAACTGTTTTTT.